The 30 T cell receptor beta chains below were found in one sample sequenced in a study of technical replicates of blood from a few donors. Data came from immunoSEQ multiplex PCR; TCRdb stores just in-frame clones and leaves some out. The top ten clones hold around 4.9% of a sample with about 62,000 clones, approximately 87% of them seen once. The sequenced sample was PBMCs. The receptors here all came from a human donor in good health. Some clones in this sample may be carry-over from other donors' samples.

This clone was observed once. The genes are TRBV20-1 and TRBJ2-2; D unresolved. The CDR3 contains 10 residues. Looked up from germline, CDR1 is DFQATT and CDR2 is SNEGSKA (reference sequence). The CDR3 coding sequence is TGCAGGATGAGTACCGGGGAGCTGTTTTTT. Translating gives CRMSTGELFF.

The chain recombines TRBV6-5 with TRBJ2-7, with D uncertain. The germline gives CDR1 MNHEY, CDR2 SVGAGI. There are 14 residues in the CDR3. Trimming shortened V by 4 bases and J by 0 bases, and 10 bases separated the two germline ends. CDR3 nucleotide sequence: TGTGCCAGCAGTTCCCCCGTGAGCTCCTACGAGCAGTACTTC. This sequence encodes CASSSPVSSYEQYF.

The CDR3 here is CASSVGGGDRVHEQYF. CDR3 nucleotides: TGTGCCAGCAGCGTAGGGGGAGGAGACAGGGTCCACGAGCAGTACTTC. The V gene is TRBV9, the J gene TRBJ2-7, with a tentative D call TRBD1 (7 bases). Per the germline V gene, CDR1 is SGDLS and CDR2 is YYNGEE. The V end lost 0 bases, the J end lost 5 bases, and 18 bases lay between the germline ends. The CDR3 is 16 residues long.

The CDR3, as DNA: TGCGCCAGCAGCCAAGCTCGCACAGATACGCAGTATTTT. This gives the protein CASSQARTDTQYF. V and J are TRBV4-1 and TRBJ2-3, with D unresolved. The CDR3 is made up of 13 amino acids. V dropped 1 base and J dropped 1 base, with 3 bases sitting between them. Per germline, CDR1 MGHRA and CDR2 YSYEKL.

The chain carries TRBV5-8 and TRBJ2-3; a weak D match, TRBD1 (5 bases). The CDR3 has 17 amino acids. V was clipped by 0 bases and J by 0 bases, with 14 bases between them. In germline, CDR1 is SGHTS, CDR2 YDEGEE. In DNA form, the CDR3 reads TGTGCCAGCAGCTTGGAGCCAGGGTCAAGAAGCACAGATACGCAGTATTTT. Its translation: CASSLEPGSRSTDTQYF.

The chain joins TRBV7-6 to TRBJ2-1; 10 positions match TRBD2. CDR1 is SGHVS, CDR2 FNYEAQ, per germline. This CDR3 has 16 residues. Trimming took 5 bases from V and 7 from J; bases not matched to a gene: 11. This chain's CDR3 is CASSLPASGGVNEQFF. CDR3 coding DNA: TGTGCCAGCAGCCTTCCTGCGAGCGGGGGGGTGAATGAGCAGTTCTTC.

CDR3 sequence: CASSVGYTQYF. CDR3 DNA: TGTGCCAGCAGTGTGGGCTATACGCAGTATTTT. The chain carries TRBV6-5 and TRBJ2-3, with D unresolved. The CDR3 sequence is 11 residues long. The germline CDR1 and CDR2 sequences are MNHEY and SVGAGI. V was clipped by 5 bases and J by 7 bases, with 7 bases between them.

The V and J genes are TRBV5-5 and TRBJ2-7; a weak D match, TRBD2 (6 bases). The V end lost 1 base, the J end lost 3 bases, and 20 bases lay between the germline ends. CDR1 is SGHKS, CDR2 YYEKEE, per germline (reference sequence). The CDR3 length is 17 residues. The CDR3, as DNA: TGTGCCAGCAGCTTGCGGGGGACTCCCTTAACCCACTACGAGCAGTACTTC. It translates to CASSLRGTPLTHYEQYF.

The CDR3 nucleotides are TGTGCCAGCAGGCCAAGTAGTGAGACCCAGTACTTC. Amino acid sequence: CASRPSSETQYF. This chain links TRBV6-5 with TRBJ2-5; D unresolved. The length of the CDR3 is 12 residues. Trimming left V 6 bases short and J 5 bases short, with 10 bases between. Germline-derived CDR1 and CDR2 are MNHEY and SVGAGI.

This clone was seen only once. The chain recombines TRBV4-3 with TRBJ1-1; D is unclear. Trimming cost V 1 base and J 3 bases, with 9 bases left between them. The CDR3 spans 14 residues. Germline CDR1 reads LGHNA; CDR2 reads YSLEER. This CDR3 reads CASSQVASYTEAFF. The CDR3 region has the DNA TGCGCCAGCAGCCAAGTTGCCAGTTACACTGAAGCTTTCTTT.

This sequence joins TRBV5-1 and TRBJ2-5; weak D call: TRBD1 (6 bases). The CDR3 totals 14 residues. In germline, CDR1 is SGHRS, CDR2 YFSETQ. Trimming cost V 0 bases and J 2 bases, with 8 bases left between them. The CDR3 is CASSLGQGQETQYF. As DNA, the CDR3 is TGCGCCAGCAGCTTGGGGCAGGGGCAAGAGACCCAGTACTTC.

The chain links TRBV11-2 to TRBJ2-4; D perhaps matches TRBD1 (6 bases). V lost 0 bases to trimming and J lost 2 bases, with 14 bases between them. The germline gives CDR1 SGHAT, CDR2 FQNNGV. There are 17 residues in the CDR3. The CDR3 DNA sequence: TGTGCCAGCAGCTTAGATGGGGGCGCTTTATCCAAAAACATTCAGTACTTC. Encoded protein: CASSLDGGALSKNIQYF.

This chain joins TRBV14 and TRBJ2-1; 11 bases line up with TRBD2. The V segment lost 4 bases and the J segment 3 bases; nucleotides outside the gene matches: 2. Looked up from germline, CDR1 is SGHDN and CDR2 is FVKESK. The CDR3 consists of 15 residues. The DNA of the CDR3 is TGTGCCAGCAGCCCCCTAGCGGGAGGCTACAATGAGCAGTTCTTC. This translates into CASSPLAGGYNEQFF.

The chain joins TRBV9 to TRBJ1-1; D is perhaps TRBD1 (6 bases). CDR3 length equals 15 residues. Trimming took off 0 bases at V and 3 bases at J, with 12 bases between the two ends. Germline assignment: CDR1 SGDLS and CDR2 YYNGEE. For the CDR3, the DNA is TGTGCCAGCAGCGTAGATGGGGGCGGGTACACTGAAGCTTTCTTT. Its translation: CASSVDGGGYTEAFF.

The gene calls are TRBV11-2 and TRBJ2-2; no clear D. This CDR3 spans 16 amino acids. Germline CDR1 reads SGHAT; CDR2 reads FQNNGV. The V end was cut by 1 base, the J end by 4 bases, with 13 bases between. The CDR3 DNA follows: TGTGCCAGCAGCTTAGTACCCCACAAAATCACCGGGGAGCTGTTTTTT. Translating gives CASSLVPHKITGELFF.

The chain couples TRBV6-1 to TRBJ2-1; 11 bases map to TRBD2. CDR1 is MNHNS, CDR2 SASEGT, per germline. The CDR3 spans 18 residues. With 4 bases clipped from V and 5 bases from J, the junction kept 13 bases outside the gene matches. Here the CDR3 DNA reads TGTGCCAGCAGTGGCCTTAGCGGGAGGGCGTATAGCGACAATGAGCAGTTCTTC. The encoded protein is CASSGLSGRAYSDNEQFF.

V usage is TRBV25-1 and J usage is TRBJ1-5; D is ambiguous. This CDR3 is built from 15 residues. The ends were cut back, 3 bases at V and 0 bases at J, with 9 bases in the middle. CDR1 and CDR2 from the germline V gene are MGHDK and SYGVNS. The CDR3 reads CASSDLADSNQPQHF. CDR3 bases: TGTGCCAGCAGTGACCTCGCGGATAGCAATCAGCCCCAGCATTTT.

This rearrangement joins TRBV11-2 to TRBJ2-7; TRBD2 might be the D (5 bases). The CDR3 runs 14 residues. CDR1 is SGHAT and CDR2 is FQNNGV in the germline V gene. V lost 5 bases and J lost 2, with 13 bases in between. The CDR3 coding sequence is TGTGCCAGCAGCGACACAAGGAGGACCTACGAGCAGTACTTC. This gives the protein CASSDTRRTYEQYF. The whole variable domain, filled in from reference TRBV11-2 and TRBJ2-7, reads EAGVAQSPRYKIIEKRQSVAFWCNPISGHATLYWYQQILGQGPKLLIQFQNNGVVDDSQLPKDRFSAERLKGVDSTLKIQPAKLEDSAVYLCASSDTRRTYEQYFGPGTRLTVT.

DNA for the CDR3: TGTGCCCTAAGAACTCGGGGACATTCCTACGAGCAGTACTTC. Translating gives CALRTRGHSYEQYF. The J gene is TRBJ2-7, the V gene TRBV6-1, with TRBD1 as a possible D gene (6 bases). Per the germline V gene, CDR1 is MNHNS and CDR2 is SASEGT. This CDR3 is built from 14 residues. Trimming removed 11 bases from V and 1 base from J, with 18 bases in between.

The chain joins TRBV27 to TRBJ2-5; 8 bases fit TRBD2. Germline V CDR1 and CDR2: MNHEY, SMNVEV (reference sequence). The CDR3 length is 15 residues. V dropped 9 bases and J dropped 2; count of bases not matched to a gene: 11. In DNA form, the CDR3 reads TGTGCCAGTCGGCGGGGGGCCGGGTTTCAAGAGACCCAGTACTTC. It yields the protein CASRRGAGFQETQYF.

The gene calls are TRBV6-5 and TRBJ1-3; D might be TRBD1 (5 bases). Trimming removed 6 bases at V and 1 base at J, with 13 bases between. This CDR3 is built from 15 residues. CDR1 and CDR2 from the germline V gene are MNHEY and SVGAGI. This CDR3 is CASRTSGLSGNTIYF. CDR3 DNA sequence: TGTGCCAGCAGAACCTCAGGGTTATCTGGAAACACCATATATTTT.

CDR3: CASSLGQGPYEQYF. The CDR3 coding sequence is TGTGCCAGCAGCTTGGGTCAGGGGCCCTACGAGCAGTACTTC. The rearrangement uses TRBV5-4 and TRBJ2-7; D perhaps matches TRBD1 (6 bases). Looked up from germline, CDR1 is SGHNT and CDR2 is YYREEE (reference sequence). V dropped 0 bases and J dropped 2 bases, with 9 bases sitting between them. The CDR3 loop spans 14 amino acids.

The rearrangement uses TRBV4-1 and TRBJ1-2, with 8 bases fitting TRBD1. The germline CDR1 and CDR2 sequences are MGHRA and YSYEKL. With V trimmed by 3 bases and J by 2 bases, 17 bases remained unmatched. The CDR3 extends over 19 amino acids. DNA of the CDR3: TGCGCCAGCAGCCACCTCCTCGGCCGACAGACAGGGGCAAACTATGGCTACACCTTC. Amino acid sequence: CASSHLLGRQTGANYGYTF.

This rearrangement joins TRBV4-2 to TRBJ2-2; D unclear. The CDR3 contains 13 residues. Germline V gene sequence: CDR1 LGHNA, CDR2 YNFKEQ. V lost 4 bases to trimming and J lost 5 bases, with 8 bases between them. CDR3 nucleotides: TGTGCCAGCAGCCCCTTAGATACCGGGGAGCTGTTTTTT. It specifies CASSPLDTGELFF.

The chain uses TRBV7-9 and TRBJ2-7; TRBD2 matches at 7 bases. The CDR3 spans 14 residues. Germline CDR1 SEHNR, CDR2 FQNEAQ (reference sequence). The V segment lost 0 bases and the J segment 2 bases; nucleotides outside the gene matches: 1. CDR3 in DNA: TGTGCCAGCAGCTTAGCCGGGAGGACCTACGAGCAGTACTTC. Protein sequence: CASSLAGRTYEQYF. Drawing the rest from reference TRBV7-9 and TRBJ2-7, the complete variable domain is DTGVSQNPRHKITKRGQNVTFRCDPISEHNRLYWYRQTLGQGPEFLTYFQNEAQLEKSRLLSDRFSAERPKGSFSTLEIQRTEQGDSAMYLCASSLAGRTYEQYFGPGTRLTVT.

V and J are TRBV4-3 and TRBJ2-7, with D possibly matching TRBD1 (5 bases). This CDR3 is 15 amino acids long. Germline assignment: CDR1 LGHNA and CDR2 YSLEER. Trimming removed 0 bases at V and 4 bases at J, with 13 bases between. The CDR3 nucleotides are TGCGCCAGCAGCCAAGATAAAACAGGATCGTACGAGCAGTACTTC. Translation: CASSQDKTGSYEQYF.

The rearrangement joins TRBV7-2 to TRBJ1-2, with D possibly being TRBD1 (6 bases). This CDR3 contains 13 residues. V lost 0 bases, J lost 6 bases, and 8 bases lay in between. Germline CDR1 is SGHTA and CDR2 is FQGNSA. DNA of the CDR3: TGTGCCAGCAGCTTAGCTCAGGGGCATGGCTACACCTTC. Its protein product is CASSLAQGHGYTF. The full variable domain, with the rest looked up from reference TRBV7-2 and TRBJ1-2, is GAGVSQSPSNKVTEKGKDVELRCDPISGHTALYWYRQSLGQGLEFLIYFQGNSAPDKSGLPSDRFSAERTGGSVSTLTIQRTQQEDSAVYLCASSLAQGHGYTFGSGTRLTVV.

The chain carries TRBV7-2 and TRBJ2-3; 9 bases map to TRBD1. V lost 4 bases to trimming and J lost 5 bases; unmatched junction nucleotides: 7. Germline CDR1 is SGHTA and CDR2 is FQGNSA. CDR3 length: 15 amino acids. The CDR3: CASSSSGQGLDTQYF. Written as DNA, the CDR3 is TGTGCCAGCAGCTCGTCGGGACAGGGTTTAGATACGCAGTATTTT.

This clone was counted between two and nine times. This chain connects TRBV5-1 to TRBJ2-1; 8 positions match TRBD2. The CDR3 is made up of 14 amino acids. CDR1 SGHRS and CDR2 YFSETQ come from the germline V gene. The V gene end was trimmed by 4 bases and the J gene end by 4 bases; junction bases not matched to a gene: 4. CDR3 nucleotides: TGCGCCAGCAGCCCCGGGGGGGGGTACAATGAGCAGTTCTTC. Translating gives CASSPGGGYNEQFF.

V gene TRBV5-1 combines with J gene TRBJ2-2; the match to TRBD2 covers 8 bases. The CDR3 totals 19 residues. With 4 bases clipped from V and 7 bases from J, the junction kept 21 bases outside the gene matches. CDR1 SGHRS and CDR2 YFSETQ come from the germline V gene. CDR3 protein: CASSLGPIRAGGNSGELFF. The CDR3 nucleotides read TGCGCCAGCAGCCTTGGACCGATCCGCGCGGGGGGTAATAGCGGGGAGCTGTTTTTT.